This T cell receptor beta chain appears in the sequencing data of a study of tumor-infiltrating lymphocytes in primary liver carcinoma. The researchers obtained blood RNA from unsorted whole blood and also extracted germline DNA. Among the patients, all had chronic HBV infection and none had been treated. The researchers produced TCR beta cDNA from around 500 ng total RNA with a constant-region primer. Library construction for TCR beta comprised three nested multiplex PCR rounds performed with slightly modified ARM-PCR. Primers for the first two PCR rounds were TRBV1-TRBV30 forward primers and a C-beta reverse primer (approximately 10 cycles per round). MiXCR was run by TCRdb on the multiplex PCR reads, yielding one entry per CDR3 protein. The table lists around 330,000 distinct CDR3 sequences, approximately 58% of them singletons. Germline CDR1 MGHRA, CDR2 YSYEKL. V lost 3 bases and J lost 6; bases outside the gene matches: 13. This CDR3 has 17 amino acids.

The sequenced sample consisted of peripheral blood. This clonotype originated in a woman aged 25 to 45 with primary liver carcinoma and hepatitis B virus infection. This chain uses TRBV4-1 with TRBJ2-2, with 7 bases identical to TRBD1. CDR3 protein: CASSHRLTGKVPGELFF. The CDR3 DNA is TGCGCCAGCAGCCACCGATTGACAGGGAAGGTTCCCGGGGAGCTGTTTTTT.